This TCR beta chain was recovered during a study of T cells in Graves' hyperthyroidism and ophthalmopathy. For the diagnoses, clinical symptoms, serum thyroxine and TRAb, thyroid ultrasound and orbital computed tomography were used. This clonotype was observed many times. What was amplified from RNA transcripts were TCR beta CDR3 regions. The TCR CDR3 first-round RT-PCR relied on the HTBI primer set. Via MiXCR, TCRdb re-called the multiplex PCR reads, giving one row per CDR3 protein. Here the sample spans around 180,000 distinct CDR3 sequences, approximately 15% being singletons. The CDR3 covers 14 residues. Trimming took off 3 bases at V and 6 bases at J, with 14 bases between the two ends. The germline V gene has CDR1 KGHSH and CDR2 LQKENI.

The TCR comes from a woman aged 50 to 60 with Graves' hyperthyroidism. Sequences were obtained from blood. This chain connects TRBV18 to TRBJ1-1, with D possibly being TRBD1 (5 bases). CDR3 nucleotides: TGTGCCAGCTCACCGGGAGGGGTCCGGGCTGAAGCTTTCTTT. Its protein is CASSPGGVRAEAFF.